The present T cell receptor (beta chain) was sequenced within a study of blood T cell repertoires in COVID-19. Study overall: COVID-19 samples, acute and convalescent, were from the United States, Italy and Spain.

TCRdb's copy holds only in-frame clones and misses some; the assay was immunoSEQ multiplex PCR. Found here are roughly 150,000 clones, 80% of them singletons; the top ten hold around 5.9%. The CDR3 is made up of 13 amino acids. Germline assignment: CDR1 SNHLY and CDR2 FYNNEI. V lost 1 base and J 6 bases, leaving 9 bases between the germline ends. In terms of age and location, participants ranged from roughly 18 to 95 years and lived in about 25 US areas. Input material: PBMCs or T cells enriched from blood (not recorded which). The sequence came from a man aged 35 to 55 who had recovered from COVID-19. The V and J genes are TRBV2 and TRBJ1-2, with TRBD1 as a possible D gene (6 bases). CDR3 coding DNA: TGTGCCAGCAGTGAAGACAGGGTCAATGGCTACACCTTC. It translates to CASSEDRVNGYTF.